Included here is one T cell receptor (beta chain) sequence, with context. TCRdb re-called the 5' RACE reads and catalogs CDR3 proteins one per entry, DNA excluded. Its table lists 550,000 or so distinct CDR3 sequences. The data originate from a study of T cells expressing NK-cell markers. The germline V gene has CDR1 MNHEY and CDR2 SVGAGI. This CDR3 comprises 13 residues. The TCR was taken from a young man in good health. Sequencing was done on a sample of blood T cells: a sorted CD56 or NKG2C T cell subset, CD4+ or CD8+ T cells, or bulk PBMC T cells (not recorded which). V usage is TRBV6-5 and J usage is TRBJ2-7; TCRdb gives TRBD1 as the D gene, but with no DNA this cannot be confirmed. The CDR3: CASSSGTTYEQYF.